The text below deals with one T cell receptor beta chain. Sequencing used immunoSEQ multiplex PCR; TCRdb keeps in-frame clones, though not all of them. Among roughly 46,000 clones listed, 86% were seen once. The CDR3 has 16 residues. The V gene's germline CDR1 is SEHNR and CDR2 FQNEAQ (reference sequence). The V end lost 1 base, the J end lost 8 bases, and 17 bases lay between the germline ends. The data are from a study of a mutant IDH1 vaccine in newly diagnosed glioma. The time point: baseline, week 1 (first vaccination visit). Treatment reported: pre-vaccination baseline after standard-of-care therapy.

This specimen consisted of PBMCs, obtained from a glioma patient treated with radiotherapy, temozolomide or both. The chain has TRBV7-9 and TRBJ1-4; D is possibly TRBD1 (5 bases). The receptor was isolated from a man aged 35-49 years with glioma. This CDR3 reads CASSLGRGRREEKLFF. CDR3 bases: TGTGCCAGCAGCTTAGGTCGGGGACGCCGGGAGGAAAAACTGTTTTTT.